These T cell receptor beta chains were read from a single sample in a study of cytomegalovirus exposure and HLA in healthy donors. Sequencing was performed with immunoSEQ multiplex PCR; in TCRdb, only in-frame clones are kept and a portion is missing. The data hold roughly 180,000 clones, with approximately 9.5% observed a single time. The sample taken for sequencing was PBMCs. All receptors come from a woman aged 25 to 39 in good health and CMV-seropositive. CDR3s include the opening cysteine and the closing phenylalanine or tryptophan. A D gene is named only where the DNA matches it firmly. Clone size, where shown, is once, few, many, or a class for clones that have expanded.

CDR3 protein: CASSSHRTGRNYGYTF
CDR3 DNA: TGTGCCAGCAGTTCCCACCGGACAGGACGGAACTATGGCTACACCTTC
V gene: TRBV6-5
clone size: few
J gene: TRBJ1-2
D gene: TRBD1

CDR3 protein: CASSSQGRNEAFF
CDR3 DNA: TGCGCCAGCAGCTCCCAGGGGCGCAATGAAGCTTTCTTT
V gene: TRBV5-1
clone size: few
J gene: TRBJ1-1
D gene: -

CDR3 protein: CASSLAGTGGPLTF
CDR3 DNA: TGTGCCAGCAGCCTAGCCGGGACAGGGGGCCCTCTGACCTTC
V gene: TRBV14
clone size: -
J gene: TRBJ1-2
D gene: TRBD1

CDR3 protein: CSVWGVTYNEQFF
CDR3 DNA: TGCAGCGTTTGGGGGGTGACCTACAATGAGCAGTTCTTC
V gene: TRBV29-1
clone size: few
J gene: TRBJ2-1
D gene: -

CDR3 protein: CAWSRTGLQPQHF
CDR3 DNA: TGTGCCTGGAGTCGAACAGGGCTACAGCCCCAGCATTTT
V gene: TRBV30
clone size: -
J gene: TRBJ1-5
D gene: -

CDR3 protein: CASSGRRGTGSYEQYF
CDR3 DNA: TGTGCCAGCAGCGGCCGACGCGGGACAGGCTCTTACGAGCAGTACTTC
V gene: TRBV9
clone size: few
J gene: TRBJ2-7
D gene: TRBD1

CDR3 protein: CAWGTGTHGYTF
CDR3 DNA: TGTGCCTGGGGGACAGGGACCCATGGCTACACCTTC
V gene: TRBV30
clone size: few
J gene: TRBJ1-2
D gene: TRBD1

CDR3 protein: CASSPGLAGEADTQYF
CDR3 DNA: TGTGCCAGCAGCCCCGGACTAGCGGGAGAGGCAGATACGCAGTATTTT
V gene: TRBV5-8
clone size: -
J gene: TRBJ2-3
D gene: TRBD2

CDR3 protein: CASRIQGNTEAFF
CDR3 DNA: TGCGCCAGCAGGATCCAGGGGAACACTGAAGCTTTCTTT
V gene: TRBV5-1
clone size: few
J gene: TRBJ1-1
D gene: -

CDR3 protein: CASSQDFQGADTIYF
CDR3 DNA: TGTGCCAGCAGCCAAGATTTTCAGGGGGCAGACACCATATATTTT
V gene: TRBV4-2
clone size: -
J gene: TRBJ1-3
D gene: TRBD1

CDR3 protein: CASSQTGGSEKLFF
CDR3 DNA: TGTGCCAGCAGCCAGACAGGGGGGAGTGAAAAACTGTTTTTT
V gene: TRBV7-2
clone size: -
J gene: TRBJ1-4
D gene: TRBD1

CDR3 protein: CASSPRILSGSKTQYF
CDR3 DNA: TGTGCCAGCTCACCAAGAATCTTATCGGGGTCAAAGACCCAGTACTTC
V gene: TRBV18
clone size: few
J gene: TRBJ2-5
D gene: -

CDR3 protein: CASSLAVLTGGGSTDTQYF
CDR3 DNA: TGTGCCAGCAGCTTAGCCGTTTTGACAGGGGGAGGAAGCACAGATACGCAGTATTTT
V gene: TRBV13
clone size: -
J gene: TRBJ2-3
D gene: TRBD1

CDR3 protein: CASSPRQGASGANVLTF
CDR3 DNA: TGTGCCAGCTCACCTAGACAGGGGGCTTCTGGGGCCAACGTCCTGACTTTC
V gene: TRBV18
clone size: few
J gene: TRBJ2-6
D gene: TRBD1

CDR3 protein: CASSLQGAADTQYF
CDR3 DNA: TGCGCCAGCAGCTTACAGGGGGCTGCAGATACGCAGTATTTT
V gene: TRBV5-1
clone size: -
J gene: TRBJ2-3
D gene: TRBD1

CDR3 protein: CASSFLDRINEKLFF
CDR3 DNA: TGTGCCAGCAGCTTTCTGGACAGGATTAATGAAAAACTGTTTTTT
V gene: TRBV9
clone size: few
J gene: TRBJ1-4
D gene: TRBD1

CDR3 protein: CASSYTGGQETQYF
CDR3 DNA: TGTGCCAGCAGTTACACAGGGGGCCAAGAGACCCAGTACTTC
V gene: TRBV6-5
clone size: few
J gene: TRBJ2-5
D gene: TRBD1

CDR3 protein: CASPETGVTNYGYTF
CDR3 DNA: TGTGCCAGCCCAGAGACAGGAGTTACTAACTATGGCTACACCTTC
V gene: TRBV2
clone size: few
J gene: TRBJ1-2
D gene: -

CDR3 protein: CASVRDNQPQHF
CDR3 DNA: TGTGCCAGCGTCCGGGACAATCAGCCCCAGCATTTT
V gene: TRBV6-5
clone size: few
J gene: TRBJ1-5
D gene: -

CDR3 protein: CASSRVTGDGYTF
CDR3 DNA: TGTGCCAGCAGTAGGGTCACAGGGGATGGCTACACCTTC
V gene: TRBV6-1
clone size: -
J gene: TRBJ1-2
D gene: TRBD1

CDR3 protein: CSEGGAHYTEQFF
CDR3 DNA: TGCAGTGAAGGGGGAGCTCATTACACTGAGCAGTTCTTC
V gene: TRBV29-1
clone size: few
J gene: TRBJ2-1
D gene: -

CDR3 protein: CASSLAVAAFYNEQFF
CDR3 DNA: TGCGCCAGCAGCTTGGCGGTAGCGGCCTTTTACAATGAGCAGTTCTTC
V gene: TRBV5-1
clone size: -
J gene: TRBJ2-1
D gene: -

CDR3 protein: CASSQVTGYGYTF
CDR3 DNA: TGTGCCAGCAGCCAAGTGACAGGCTATGGCTACACCTTC
V gene: TRBV14
clone size: -
J gene: TRBJ1-2
D gene: -

CDR3 protein: CASIEGVENEQFF
CDR3 DNA: TGTGCCAGCATCGAGGGAGTGGAAAATGAGCAGTTCTTC
V gene: TRBV6-1
clone size: -
J gene: TRBJ2-1
D gene: -

CDR3 protein: CASPLGRALYNEQFF
CDR3 DNA: TGTGCCAGTCCACTCGGGCGGGCGCTTTACAATGAGCAGTTCTTC
V gene: TRBV2
clone size: few
J gene: TRBJ2-1
D gene: -

CDR3 protein: CASSPRQPLYGYTF
CDR3 DNA: TGTGCCAGCAGCCCACGACAGCCACTCTATGGCTACACCTTC
V gene: TRBV9
clone size: few
J gene: TRBJ1-2
D gene: -

CDR3 protein: CASSYSGGRNNYGYNF
CDR3 DNA: TGTGCCAGCAGTTACTCGGGGGGGCGGAATAACTATGGCTACAACTTC
V gene: TRBV6-5
clone size: -
J gene: TRBJ1-2
D gene: -

CDR3 protein: CASSTDRGHLHF
CDR3 DNA: TGTGCCAGCAGCACGGACAGAGGCCACCTCCACTTT
V gene: TRBV7-8
clone size: -
J gene: TRBJ1-6
D gene: -

CDR3 protein: CASRGTGYEKLFF
CDR3 DNA: TGTGCCAGCAGAGGGACAGGGTATGAAAAACTGTTTTTT
V gene: TRBV27
clone size: -
J gene: TRBJ1-4
D gene: TRBD1